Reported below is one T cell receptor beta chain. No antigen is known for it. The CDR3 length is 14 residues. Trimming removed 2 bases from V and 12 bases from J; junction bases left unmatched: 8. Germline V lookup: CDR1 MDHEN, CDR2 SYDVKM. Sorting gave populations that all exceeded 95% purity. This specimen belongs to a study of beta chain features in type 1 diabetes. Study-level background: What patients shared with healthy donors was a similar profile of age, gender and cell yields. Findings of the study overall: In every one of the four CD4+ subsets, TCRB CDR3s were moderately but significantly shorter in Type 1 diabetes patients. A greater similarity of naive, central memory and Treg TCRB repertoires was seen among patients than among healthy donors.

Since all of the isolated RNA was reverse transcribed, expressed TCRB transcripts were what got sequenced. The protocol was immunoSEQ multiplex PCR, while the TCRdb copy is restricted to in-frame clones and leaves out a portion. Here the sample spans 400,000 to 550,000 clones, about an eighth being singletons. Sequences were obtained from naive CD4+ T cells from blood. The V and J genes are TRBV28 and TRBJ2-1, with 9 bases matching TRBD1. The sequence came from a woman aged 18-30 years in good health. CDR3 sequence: CASSLPGQGGRQFF. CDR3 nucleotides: TGTGCCAGCAGTTTACCGGGACAGGGAGGGCGGCAGTTCTTC. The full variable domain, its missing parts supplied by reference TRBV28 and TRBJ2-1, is DVKVTQSSRYLVKRTGEKVFLECVQDMDHENMFWYRQDPGLGLRLIYFSYDVKMKEKGDIPEGYSVSREKKERFSLILESASTNQTSMYLCASSLPGQGGRQFFGPGTRLTVL.